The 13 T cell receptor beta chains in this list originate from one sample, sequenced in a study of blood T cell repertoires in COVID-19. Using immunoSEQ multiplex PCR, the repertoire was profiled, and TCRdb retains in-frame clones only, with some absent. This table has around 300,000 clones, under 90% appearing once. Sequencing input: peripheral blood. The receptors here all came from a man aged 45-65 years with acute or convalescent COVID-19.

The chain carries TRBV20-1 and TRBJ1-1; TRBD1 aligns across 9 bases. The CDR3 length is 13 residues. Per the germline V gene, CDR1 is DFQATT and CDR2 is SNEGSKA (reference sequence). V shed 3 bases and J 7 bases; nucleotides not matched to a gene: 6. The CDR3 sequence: CSASPGTGNEAFF. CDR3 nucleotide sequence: TGCAGTGCTAGTCCCGGGACAGGGAATGAAGCTTTCTTT.

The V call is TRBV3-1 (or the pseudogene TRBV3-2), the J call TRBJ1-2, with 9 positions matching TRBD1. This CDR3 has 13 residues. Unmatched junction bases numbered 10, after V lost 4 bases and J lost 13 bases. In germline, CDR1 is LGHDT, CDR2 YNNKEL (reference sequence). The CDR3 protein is CASSPTQGAMSTF. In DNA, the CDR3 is TGTGCCAGCAGCCCCACACAGGGGGCGATGAGCACCTTC.

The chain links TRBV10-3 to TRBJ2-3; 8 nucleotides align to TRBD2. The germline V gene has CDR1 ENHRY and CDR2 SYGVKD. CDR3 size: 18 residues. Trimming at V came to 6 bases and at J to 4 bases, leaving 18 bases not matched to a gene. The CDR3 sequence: CAIRGGLSGSGVSDTQYF. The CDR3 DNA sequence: TGTGCCATCAGGGGGGGGCTGAGTGGTAGCGGGGTTTCAGATACGCAGTATTTT.

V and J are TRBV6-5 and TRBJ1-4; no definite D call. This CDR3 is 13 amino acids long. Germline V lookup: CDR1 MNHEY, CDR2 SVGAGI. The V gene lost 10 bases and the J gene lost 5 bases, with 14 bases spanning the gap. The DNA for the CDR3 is TGTGCCACCGGAGAACATTGGAATGAAAAACTGTTTTTT. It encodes CATGEHWNEKLFF.

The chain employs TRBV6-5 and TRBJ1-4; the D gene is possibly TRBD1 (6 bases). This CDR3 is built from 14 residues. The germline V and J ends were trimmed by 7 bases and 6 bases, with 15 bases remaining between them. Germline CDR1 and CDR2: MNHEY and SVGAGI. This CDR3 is CASTKGDRHEKLFF. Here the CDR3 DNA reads TGTGCCAGCACCAAGGGAGACAGGCATGAAAAACTGTTTTTT.

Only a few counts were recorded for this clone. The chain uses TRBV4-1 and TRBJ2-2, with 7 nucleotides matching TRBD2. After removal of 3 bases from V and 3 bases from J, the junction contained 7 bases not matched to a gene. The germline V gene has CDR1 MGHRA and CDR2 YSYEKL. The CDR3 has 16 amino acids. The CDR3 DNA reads TGCGCCAGCAGCCATGACGGGGGGATGTACACCGGGGAGCTGTTTTTT. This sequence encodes CASSHDGGMYTGELFF.

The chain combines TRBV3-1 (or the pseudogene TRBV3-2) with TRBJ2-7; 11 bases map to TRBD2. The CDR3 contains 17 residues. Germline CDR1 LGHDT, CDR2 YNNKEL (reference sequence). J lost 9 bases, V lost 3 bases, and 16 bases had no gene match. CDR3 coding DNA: TGTGCCAGCAGCCAGTCCGGGGGGACTAGCGGACCTAAGCGGCAGTACTTC. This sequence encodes CASSQSGGTSGPKRQYF.

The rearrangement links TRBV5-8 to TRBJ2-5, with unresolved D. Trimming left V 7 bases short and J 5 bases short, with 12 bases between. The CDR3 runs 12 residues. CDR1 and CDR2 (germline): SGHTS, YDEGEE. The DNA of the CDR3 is TGTGCCAGCGGAGCCCCCGGGGAGACCCAGTACTTC. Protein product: CASGAPGETQYF. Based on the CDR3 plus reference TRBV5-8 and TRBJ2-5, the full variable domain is EAGVTQSPTHLIKTRGQQATLRCSPISGHTSVYWYQQALGLGLQFLLWYDEGEERNRGNFPPRFSGRQFPNYSSELNVNALELEDSALYLCASGAPGETQYFGPGTRLLVL.

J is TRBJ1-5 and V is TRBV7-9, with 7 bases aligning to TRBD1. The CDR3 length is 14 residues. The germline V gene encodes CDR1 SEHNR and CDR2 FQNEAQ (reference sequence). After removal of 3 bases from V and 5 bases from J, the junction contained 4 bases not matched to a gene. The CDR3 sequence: CASSFGDSYQPQHF. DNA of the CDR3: TGTGCCAGCAGCTTTGGGGACAGCTATCAGCCCCAGCATTTT.

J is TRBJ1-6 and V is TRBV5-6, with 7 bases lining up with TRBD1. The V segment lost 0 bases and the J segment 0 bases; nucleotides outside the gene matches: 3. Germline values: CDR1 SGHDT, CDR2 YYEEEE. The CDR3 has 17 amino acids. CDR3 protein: CASSLAGGSSYNSPLHF. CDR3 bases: TGTGCCAGCAGCTTGGCAGGGGGGAGCTCCTATAATTCACCCCTCCACTTT.

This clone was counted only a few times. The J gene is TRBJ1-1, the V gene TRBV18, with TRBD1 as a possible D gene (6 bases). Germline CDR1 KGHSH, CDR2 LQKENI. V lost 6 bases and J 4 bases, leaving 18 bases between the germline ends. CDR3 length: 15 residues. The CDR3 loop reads CASSFTYRDGTEAFF. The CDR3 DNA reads TGTGCCAGCTCCTTCACATACAGGGATGGCACTGAAGCTTTCTTT.

Here the CDR3 reads CASSLTSFGYTF. The CDR3 coding sequence is TGTGCCAGCAGCTTGACAAGTTTTGGCTACACCTTC. The chain has TRBV5-6 and TRBJ1-2; D remains ambiguous. V gave up 1 base and J gave up 7 bases, with 8 bases separating them. The CDR3 covers 12 residues. Germline CDR1 reads SGHDT; CDR2 reads YYEEEE.

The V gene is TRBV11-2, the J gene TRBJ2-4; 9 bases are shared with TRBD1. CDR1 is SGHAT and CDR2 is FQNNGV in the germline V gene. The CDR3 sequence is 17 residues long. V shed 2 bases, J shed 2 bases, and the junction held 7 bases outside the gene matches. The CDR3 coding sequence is TGTGCCAGCAGCTTACTCCGACAGGGGGTTTCCAAAAACATTCAGTACTTC. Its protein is CASSLLRQGVSKNIQYF.